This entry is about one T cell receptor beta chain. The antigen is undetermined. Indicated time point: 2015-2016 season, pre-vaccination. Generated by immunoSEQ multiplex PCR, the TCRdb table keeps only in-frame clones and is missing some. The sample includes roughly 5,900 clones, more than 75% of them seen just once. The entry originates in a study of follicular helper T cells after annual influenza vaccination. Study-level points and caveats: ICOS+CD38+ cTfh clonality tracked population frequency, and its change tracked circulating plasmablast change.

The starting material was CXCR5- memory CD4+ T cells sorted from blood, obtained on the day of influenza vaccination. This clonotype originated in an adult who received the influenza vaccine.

The CDR3 spells CASSLGRGPTNYGYTF. In DNA form, the CDR3 reads TGCGCCAGCAGCTTGGGCAGGGGCCCTACTAACTATGGCTACACCTTC. The rearrangement joins TRBV5-1 to TRBJ1-2, with D possibly TRBD1 on 6 matching bases. Germline V gene sequence: CDR1 SGHRS, CDR2 YFSETQ. Trimming shortened V by 0 bases and J by 0 bases, and 12 bases separated the two germline ends. The CDR3 is 16 residues long.